What follows are 26 T cell receptor beta chains derived from one specimen sequenced in a study of cytomegalovirus exposure and HLA in healthy donors. In the PCR, 60 Vbeta and 13 Jbeta primers were used. TCRdb keeps only in-frame clones here, not all; method: immunoSEQ multiplex PCR. The sample has some 140,000 clones; under 10% are singletons. The sample taken for sequencing was PBMCs. These receptors were collected from a woman between 35 and 50 years old in good health and CMV-seropositive.

This chain joins TRBV7-9 and TRBJ2-3, with unresolved D. Germline-derived CDR1 and CDR2 are SEHNR and FQNEAQ (reference sequence). V was shortened by 5 bases and J by 6 bases, with 15 bases between the two germline ends. The CDR3 sequence is 14 residues long. The CDR3 DNA reads TGTGCCAGCAGCCCCTCCTCGTCCGGGGATACGCAGTATTTT. As protein: CASSPSSSGDTQYF.

This clone has only a few counts. The chain employs TRBV10-2 and TRBJ2-5; no firm D call. Germline CDR1 WSHSY, CDR2 SAAADI. CDR3 length equals 11 residues. Trimming removed 8 bases from V and 2 bases from J, with 6 bases in between. The CDR3 here is CASATQETQYF. The CDR3 bases are TGCGCCAGCGCGACTCAAGAGACCCAGTACTTC.

V gene TRBV4-2 combines with J gene TRBJ2-2; the match to TRBD2 covers 12 bases. This CDR3 spans 17 amino acids. V shed 0 bases, J shed 3 bases, and the junction held 2 bases outside the gene matches. Germline V gene sequence: CDR1 LGHNA, CDR2 YNFKEQ. CDR3 loop: CASSQDGLAGHTGELFF. The DNA for the CDR3 is TGTGCCAGCAGCCAAGACGGACTAGCGGGGCACACCGGGGAGCTGTTTTTT.

This clone was counted between two and nine times. The chain is built from TRBV5-1 and TRBJ1-2; 7 bases match TRBD1. The germline V gene encodes CDR1 SGHRS and CDR2 YFSETQ. J was trimmed by 2 bases and V by 0 bases; bases with no gene match: 7. The CDR3 sequence is 16 residues long. CDR3 amino acids: CASSLATGAPNYGYTF. The CDR3 DNA reads TGCGCCAGCAGCTTGGCCACAGGGGCCCCAAACTATGGCTACACCTTC.

This clone was counted only a few times. V is TRBV6-1 and J is TRBJ2-7; 8 nucleotides line up with TRBD1. This CDR3 is 14 amino acids long. V shed 5 bases and J 3 bases; nucleotides not matched to a gene: 6. Germline loops: CDR1 MNHNS, CDR2 SASEGT. CDR3 sequence reads: CASSIRTGYYEQYF. CDR3 sequence (DNA): TGTGCCAGCAGTATTCGGACAGGGTACTACGAGCAGTACTTC.

This clone was detected only a few times. The J gene is TRBJ1-1, the V gene TRBV6-6; maybe TRBD1 (6 bases). The V gene's germline CDR1 is MNHNY and CDR2 SVGAGI (reference sequence). This CDR3 has 13 residues. The ends were cut back, 2 bases at V and 8 bases at J, with 12 bases in the middle. CDR3 amino acids: CASSYTTGREAFF. The CDR3 DNA is TGTGCCAGCAGTTACACCACAGGGAGAGAAGCTTTCTTT.

This clone occurred a few times. The chain's CDR3 is CASSPRRSNQPQHF. The CDR3 nucleotides are TGTGCCAGCTCTCCCCGCAGGAGCAATCAGCCCCAGCATTTT. This chain links TRBV7-9 with TRBJ1-5; D gene unclear. V lost 8 bases and J 1 base, leaving 12 bases between the germline ends. Germline V gene lookup returns CDR1 SEHNR and CDR2 FQNEAQ (reference sequence). The CDR3 is 14 amino acids.

V and J are TRBV5-1 and TRBJ1-1; TRBD1 agrees at 11 bases. Unmatched junction bases numbered 6, after V lost 4 bases and J lost 4 bases. From germline, CDR1 is SGHRS and CDR2 YFSETQ. The CDR3 contains 15 residues. CDR3 bases: TGCGCCAGCAGCACCGAGGGACAGGGGGTCACTGAAGCTTTCTTT. Its protein product is CASSTEGQGVTEAFF.

This clone was observed a few times. V is TRBV19 and J is TRBJ1-6, with 9 bases identical to TRBD1. Looked up from germline, CDR1 is LNHDA and CDR2 is SQIVND (reference sequence). The CDR3 is 16 amino acids. J was trimmed by 7 bases and V by 5 bases; bases with no gene match: 9. CDR3 nucleotides: TGTGCCAGTAGTTCCAGGACAGGGGTGCGGAATTCACCCCTCCACTTT. Its translation is CASSSRTGVRNSPLHF.

The chain employs TRBV19 and TRBJ2-3; 12 nucleotides align to TRBD2. The V gene end was trimmed by 3 bases and the J gene end by 6 bases; junction bases not matched to a gene: 7. The CDR3 has 16 residues. Germline CDR1 and CDR2: LNHDA and SQIVND (reference sequence). As DNA, the CDR3 is TGTGCCAGTAGTATGACTAGCGGGGGTCCGGGTGATACGCAGTATTTT. Protein product: CASSMTSGGPGDTQYF.

This sequence joins TRBV6-1 and TRBJ1-3; D might be TRBD1 (5 bases). Trimming left V 7 bases short and J 0 bases short, with 13 bases between. This CDR3 region has 15 residues. Germline CDR1 is MNHNS and CDR2 is SASEGT. CDR3 DNA sequence: TGTGCCAGCACCCTGGGGCCGAACTCTGGAAACACCATATATTTT. Its translation is CASTLGPNSGNTIYF.

J is TRBJ1-2 and V is TRBV19; maybe TRBD1 (6 bases). Germline V gene lookup returns CDR1 LNHDA and CDR2 SQIVND (reference sequence). V was clipped by 5 bases and J by 4 bases, with 17 bases between them. The CDR3 totals 15 residues. The CDR3 DNA follows: TGTGCCAGTAGTTCCCGGGGGGCGCGTAGCTATGGCTACACCTTC. As protein: CASSSRGARSYGYTF. Supplemented by reference TRBV19 and TRBJ1-2, the full variable domain reads DGGITQSPKYLFRKEGQNVTLSCEQNLNHDAMYWYRQDPGQGLRLIYYSQIVNDFQKGDIAEGYSVSREKKESFPLTVTSAQKNPTAFYLCASSSRGARSYGYTFGSGTRLTVV.

This sequence joins TRBV6-4 and TRBJ1-2; D is unclear. This CDR3 has 15 amino acids. V lost 4 bases and J lost 2, with 14 bases in between. CDR1 and CDR2 from the germline V gene are MRHNA and SNTAGT. As DNA, the CDR3 is TGTGCCAGCAGTGCTCTAGCCCGGATAAACTATGGCTACACCTTC. Protein product: CASSALARINYGYTF.

CDR3 DNA: TGCGCCAGCAGCCAAGACTCGGGACAGGGGGGAACAGATACGCAGTATTTT. Protein product: CASSQDSGQGGTDTQYF. The V and J genes are TRBV4-3 and TRBJ2-3, with 11 nucleotides matching TRBD1. Unmatched junction bases numbered 5, after V lost 0 bases and J lost 3 bases. CDR1 is LGHNA, CDR2 YSLEER, per germline. This CDR3 has 17 residues.

In its sample, this clone was seen a few times. V usage is TRBV27 and J usage is TRBJ1-1, with D possibly being TRBD1 (6 bases). Trimming took 5 bases from V and 11 from J, leaving 18 bases between them. The CDR3 runs 13 residues. Germline CDR1 MNHEY, CDR2 SMNVEV (reference sequence). The CDR3 DNA reads TGTGCCAGCAGTGGGGGAGAGGCAGGGGTGGCTTTCTTT. The encoded protein is CASSGGEAGVAFF.

This clone was detected only a few times. The gene calls are TRBV6-5 and TRBJ1-4, with D tentatively TRBD1 (5 bases). The CDR3 runs 14 residues. V was cut by 0 bases and J by 10 bases, with 12 bases left in between. Germline V gene sequence: CDR1 MNHEY, CDR2 SVGAGI. CDR3 residues: CASSYSGAPVKLFF. The DNA of the CDR3 is TGTGCCAGCAGTTACTCAGGGGCACCGGTAAAACTGTTTTTT.

The chain employs TRBV11-2 and TRBJ1-3, with 11 bases lining up with TRBD1. The CDR3 sequence is 16 residues long. V was clipped by 5 bases and J by 3 bases; unmatched bases: 6. Germline CDR1 and CDR2: SGHAT and FQNNGV. The CDR3: CASSPRTGGGGNTIYF. The CDR3, as DNA: TGTGCCAGCAGCCCAAGGACAGGGGGCGGTGGAAACACCATATATTTT.

This chain links TRBV5-1 with TRBJ2-2; 11 nucleotides align to TRBD1. The J segment lost 7 bases and the V segment lost 0 bases, leaving 5 bases of the junction unmatched. Per germline, CDR1 SGHRS and CDR2 YFSETQ. This CDR3 has 16 amino acids. CDR3 amino acids: CASSLVGQGAGGELFF. The CDR3 coding sequence is TGCGCCAGCAGCTTGGTCGGACAGGGGGCCGGCGGGGAGCTGTTTTTT.

This rearrangement joins TRBV5-1 to TRBJ1-1, with D hard to call. Trimming removed 1 base at V and 2 bases at J, with 12 bases between. CDR1 is SGHRS and CDR2 is YFSETQ in the germline V gene. The CDR3 runs 15 residues. The CDR3 DNA is TGCGCCAGCAGCTTGCGGCTAGGTAAAAACACTGAAGCTTTCTTT. This sequence encodes CASSLRLGKNTEAFF.

This clone was counted once. The genes are TRBV7-8 and TRBJ2-4; possible D gene TRBD1, 6 bases. With 2 bases removed from V and 3 bases from J, the gap between germline ends came to 11 bases. Germline-derived CDR1 and CDR2 are SGHVS and FQNEAQ. The CDR3 sequence is 15 residues long. This chain's CDR3 is CASSLQGSDKNIQYF. The CDR3 DNA is TGTGCCAGCAGCTTACAGGGGTCGGACAAAAACATTCAGTACTTC.

This chain uses TRBV19 with TRBJ1-1; TRBD1 matches at 8 bases. The germline CDR1 and CDR2 sequences are LNHDA and SQIVND (reference sequence). J was trimmed by 0 bases and V by 3 bases; bases with no gene match: 3. The CDR3 spans 15 residues. CDR3: CASSIRGPMNTEAFF. DNA for the CDR3: TGTGCCAGTAGTATCAGGGGGCCCATGAACACTGAAGCTTTCTTT.

The gene calls are TRBV7-6 and TRBJ2-7; TRBD1 agrees at 7 bases. The CDR3 is 17 amino acids. The ends lost 1 base at V and 3 bases at J; junction bases unmatched: 12. The germline CDR1 and CDR2 sequences are SGHVS and FNYEAQ. The CDR3 DNA reads as TGTGCCAGCAGCTTAGATCCGGGACAGCGACCGCTCTACGAGCAGTACTTC. Its protein product is CASSLDPGQRPLYEQYF.

This clone has more than one count but fewer than ten. The V gene is TRBV19, the J gene TRBJ2-2, with a weak D call TRBD1 (5 bases). V dropped 1 base and J dropped 8 bases, with 11 bases sitting between them. The CDR3 covers 14 residues. Germline values: CDR1 LNHDA, CDR2 SQIVND (reference sequence). This chain's CDR3 is CASSIATVGGELFF. Written as DNA, the CDR3 is TGTGCCAGTAGTATAGCGACAGTCGGAGGGGAGCTGTTTTTT.

A few counts support this clone. V and J are TRBV7-8 and TRBJ2-5; D uncertain. Germline loops: CDR1 SGHVS, CDR2 FQNEAQ. V was pared by 2 bases and J by 4 bases, with 14 bases between. This CDR3 has 15 amino acids. The CDR3 reads CASSLIRQPGETQYF. The DNA for the CDR3 is TGTGCCAGCAGCTTAATTCGGCAGCCGGGAGAGACCCAGTACTTC.

The rearrangement joins TRBV19 to TRBJ1-4; 7 nucleotides agree with TRBD1. Per germline, CDR1 LNHDA and CDR2 SQIVND (reference sequence). V dropped 3 bases and J dropped 6; count of bases not matched to a gene: 4. The CDR3 contains 14 residues. CDR3 region: CASSIRGGDEKLFF. CDR3 sequence (DNA): TGTGCCAGTAGTATCAGAGGGGGCGATGAAAAACTGTTTTTT.

This clone was detected a few times. The rearrangement uses TRBV5-5 and TRBJ2-1; the match to TRBD2 covers 8 bases. The CDR3 loop spans 19 amino acids. Germline loops: CDR1 SGHKS, CDR2 YYEKEE (reference sequence). The trim removed 3 bases at V and 3 bases at J, leaving 17 bases unmatched. The chain's CDR3 is CASSSGSTSGGRHYNEQFF. CDR3 bases: TGTGCCAGCAGCTCGGGAAGCACTAGCGGAGGACGTCACTACAATGAGCAGTTCTTC.